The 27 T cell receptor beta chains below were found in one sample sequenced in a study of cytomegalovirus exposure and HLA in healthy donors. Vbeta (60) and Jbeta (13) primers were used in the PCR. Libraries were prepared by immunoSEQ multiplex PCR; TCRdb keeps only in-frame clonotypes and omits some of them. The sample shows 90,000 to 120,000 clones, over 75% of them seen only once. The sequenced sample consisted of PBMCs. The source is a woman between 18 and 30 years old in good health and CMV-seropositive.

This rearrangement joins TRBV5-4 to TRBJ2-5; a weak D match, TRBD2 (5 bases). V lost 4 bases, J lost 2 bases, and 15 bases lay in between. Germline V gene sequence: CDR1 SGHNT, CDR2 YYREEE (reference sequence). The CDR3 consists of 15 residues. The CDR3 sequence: CASSRRLLGQETQYF. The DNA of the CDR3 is TGTGCCAGCAGCCGTCGACTACTAGGGCAAGAGACCCAGTACTTC.

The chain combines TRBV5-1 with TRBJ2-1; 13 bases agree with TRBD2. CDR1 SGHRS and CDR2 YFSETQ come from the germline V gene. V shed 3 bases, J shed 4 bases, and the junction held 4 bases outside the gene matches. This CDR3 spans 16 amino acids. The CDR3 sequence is CASSSPGLAGYNEQFF. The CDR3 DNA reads TGCGCCAGCAGCTCCCCGGGACTAGCGGGATACAATGAGCAGTTCTTC.

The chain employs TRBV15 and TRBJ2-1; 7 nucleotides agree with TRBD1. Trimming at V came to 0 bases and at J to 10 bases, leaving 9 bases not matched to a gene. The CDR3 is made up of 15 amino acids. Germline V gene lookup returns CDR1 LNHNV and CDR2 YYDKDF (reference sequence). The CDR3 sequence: CATSRERGPDREQFF. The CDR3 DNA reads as TGTGCCACCAGCAGAGAAAGGGGGCCTGACAGAGAGCAGTTCTTC.

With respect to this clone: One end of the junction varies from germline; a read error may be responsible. In DNA form, the CDR3 reads TGTGCTAGCAGCCAGATAGAAGCGGGACCCACCGGGGAGCTGTTTTTT. Translating gives CASSQIEAGPTGELFF. The chain has TRBV7-7 and TRBJ2-2; TRBD2 matches at 7 bases. Germline lookup yields CDR1 SSHAT and CDR2 FNYEAQ (reference sequence). This CDR3 region has 16 residues.

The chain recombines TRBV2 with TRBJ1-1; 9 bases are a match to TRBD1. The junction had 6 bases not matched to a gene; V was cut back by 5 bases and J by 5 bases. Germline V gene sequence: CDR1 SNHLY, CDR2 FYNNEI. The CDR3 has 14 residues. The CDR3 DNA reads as TGTGCCAGCAGTCAACAGGGGGCAAGTACTGAAGCTTTCTTT. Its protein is CASSQQGASTEAFF.

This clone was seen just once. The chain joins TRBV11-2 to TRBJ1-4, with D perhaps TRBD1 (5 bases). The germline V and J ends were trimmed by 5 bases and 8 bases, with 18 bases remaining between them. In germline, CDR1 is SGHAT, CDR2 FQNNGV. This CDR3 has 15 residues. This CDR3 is CASSLPGTGVEKLFF. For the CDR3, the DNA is TGTGCCAGCAGCCTGCCAGGGACGGGGGTCGAAAAACTGTTTTTT.

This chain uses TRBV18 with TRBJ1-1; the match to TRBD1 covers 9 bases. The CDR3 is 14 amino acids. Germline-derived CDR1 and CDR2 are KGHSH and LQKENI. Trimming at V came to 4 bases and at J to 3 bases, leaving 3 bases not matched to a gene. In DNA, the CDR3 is TGTGCCAGCTCACTTAGACAGGGGGACACTGAAGCTTTCTTT. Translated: CASSLRQGDTEAFF.

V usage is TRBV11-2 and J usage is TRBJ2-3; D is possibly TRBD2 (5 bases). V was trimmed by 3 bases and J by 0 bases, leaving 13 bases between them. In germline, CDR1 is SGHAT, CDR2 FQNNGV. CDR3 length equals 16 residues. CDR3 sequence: CASSLVRTASTDTQYF. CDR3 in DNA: TGTGCCAGCAGCTTGGTACGGACTGCTAGCACAGATACGCAGTATTTT.

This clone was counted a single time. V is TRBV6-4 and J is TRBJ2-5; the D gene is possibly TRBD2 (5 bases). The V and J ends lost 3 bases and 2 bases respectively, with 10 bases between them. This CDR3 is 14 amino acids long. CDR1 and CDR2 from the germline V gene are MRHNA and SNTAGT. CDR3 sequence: CASSERPGQETQYF. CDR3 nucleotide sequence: TGTGCCAGCAGTGAGAGACCGGGACAAGAGACCCAGTACTTC.

The CDR3 is CASRPGTSGSNEQFF. CDR3 nucleotides: TGTGCCAGCAGACCCGGGACTAGCGGGAGCAATGAGCAGTTCTTC. V usage is TRBV5-4 and J usage is TRBJ2-1; 14 nucleotides match TRBD2. Germline lookup yields CDR1 SGHNT and CDR2 YYREEE (reference sequence). CDR3 length: 15 amino acids. Unmatched junction bases numbered 4, after V lost 5 bases and J lost 6 bases.

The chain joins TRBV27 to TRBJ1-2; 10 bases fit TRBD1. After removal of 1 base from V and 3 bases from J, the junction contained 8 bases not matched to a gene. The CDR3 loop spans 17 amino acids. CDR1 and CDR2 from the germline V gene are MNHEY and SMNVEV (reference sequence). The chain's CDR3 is CASSLYGDRGDDYGYTF. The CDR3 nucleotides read TGTGCCAGCAGTTTATACGGGGACAGGGGAGATGACTATGGCTACACCTTC.

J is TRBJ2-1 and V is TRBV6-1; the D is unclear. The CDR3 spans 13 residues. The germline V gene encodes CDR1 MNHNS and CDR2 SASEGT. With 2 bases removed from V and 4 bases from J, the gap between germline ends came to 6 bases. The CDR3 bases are TGTGCCAGCAGTGAACAGGAATACAATGAGCAGTTCTTC. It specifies CASSEQEYNEQFF.

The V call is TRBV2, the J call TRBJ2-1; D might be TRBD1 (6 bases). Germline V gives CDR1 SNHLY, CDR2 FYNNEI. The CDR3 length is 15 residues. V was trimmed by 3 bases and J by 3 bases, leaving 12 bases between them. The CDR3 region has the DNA TGTGCCAGCAGTGAGGGGGCCCGATTCTACAATGAGCAGTTCTTC. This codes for CASSEGARFYNEQFF.

This chain's CDR3 is CASRDSSGNTIYF. CDR3 DNA sequence: TGTGCCAGCAGGGACAGCTCTGGAAACACCATATATTTT. The chain is built from TRBV6-1 and TRBJ1-3; a possible D gene is TRBD1 (6 bases). In germline, CDR1 is MNHNS, CDR2 SASEGT. This CDR3 region has 13 residues. V was clipped by 6 bases and J by 0 bases, with 6 bases between them.

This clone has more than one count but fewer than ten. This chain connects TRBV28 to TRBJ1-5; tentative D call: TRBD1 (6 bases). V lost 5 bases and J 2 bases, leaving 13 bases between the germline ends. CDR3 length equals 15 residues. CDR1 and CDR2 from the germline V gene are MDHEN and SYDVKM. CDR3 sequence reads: CASSPRAGGNQPQHF. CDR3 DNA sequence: TGTGCCAGCAGTCCCCGTGCAGGGGGCAATCAGCCCCAGCATTTT.

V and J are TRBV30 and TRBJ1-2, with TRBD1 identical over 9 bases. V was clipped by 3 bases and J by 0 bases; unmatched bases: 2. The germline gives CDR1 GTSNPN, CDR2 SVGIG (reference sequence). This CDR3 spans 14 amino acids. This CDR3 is CAWRTGGTNYGYTF. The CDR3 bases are TGTGCCTGGAGGACAGGGGGAACTAACTATGGCTACACCTTC.

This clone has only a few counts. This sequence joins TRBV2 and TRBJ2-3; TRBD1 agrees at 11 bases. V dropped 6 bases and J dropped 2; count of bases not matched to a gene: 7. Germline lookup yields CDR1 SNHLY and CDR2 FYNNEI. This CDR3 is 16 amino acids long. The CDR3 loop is CASRPGQGVATDTQYF. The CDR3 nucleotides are TGTGCCAGCAGGCCGGGACAGGGGGTTGCCACAGATACGCAGTATTTT.

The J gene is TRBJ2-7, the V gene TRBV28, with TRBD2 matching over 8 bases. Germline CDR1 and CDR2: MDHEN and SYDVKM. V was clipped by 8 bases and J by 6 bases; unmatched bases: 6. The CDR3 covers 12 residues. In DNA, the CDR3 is TGTGCCAGCCGCGGGGGGCCGCGCGAGCAGTACTTC. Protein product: CASRGGPREQYF.

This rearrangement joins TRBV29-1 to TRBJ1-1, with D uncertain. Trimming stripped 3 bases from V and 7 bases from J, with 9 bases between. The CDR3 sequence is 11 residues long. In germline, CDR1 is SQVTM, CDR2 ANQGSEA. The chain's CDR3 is CSVDQVGEAFF. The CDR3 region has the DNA TGCAGCGTTGATCAGGTTGGTGAAGCTTTCTTT.

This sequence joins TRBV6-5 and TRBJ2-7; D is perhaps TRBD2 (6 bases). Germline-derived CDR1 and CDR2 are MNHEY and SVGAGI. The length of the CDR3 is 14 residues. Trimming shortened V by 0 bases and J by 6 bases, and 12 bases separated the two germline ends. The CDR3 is CASSYSGGSGEQYF. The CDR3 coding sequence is TGTGCCAGCAGTTACTCGGGGGGTTCAGGCGAGCAGTACTTC.

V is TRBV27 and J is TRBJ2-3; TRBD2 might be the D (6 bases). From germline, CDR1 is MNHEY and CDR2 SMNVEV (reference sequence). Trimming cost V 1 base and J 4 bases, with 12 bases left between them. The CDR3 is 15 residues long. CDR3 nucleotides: TGTGCCAGCAGTTTATTGGCGGGACGGGCAGATACGCAGTATTTT. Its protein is CASSLLAGRADTQYF.

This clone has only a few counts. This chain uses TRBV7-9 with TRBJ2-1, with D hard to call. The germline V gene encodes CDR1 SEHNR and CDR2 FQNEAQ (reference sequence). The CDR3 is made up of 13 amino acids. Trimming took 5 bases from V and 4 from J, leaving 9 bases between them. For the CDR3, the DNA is TGTGCCAGCAGCAAAGAAACTTACAATGAGCAGTTCTTC. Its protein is CASSKETYNEQFF.

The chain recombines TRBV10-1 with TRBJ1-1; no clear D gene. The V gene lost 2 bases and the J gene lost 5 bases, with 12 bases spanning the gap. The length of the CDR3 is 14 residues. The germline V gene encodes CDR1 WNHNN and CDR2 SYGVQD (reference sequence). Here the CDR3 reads CASSETGLRTEAFF. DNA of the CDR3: TGCGCCAGCAGTGAGACCGGACTACGGACTGAAGCTTTCTTT.

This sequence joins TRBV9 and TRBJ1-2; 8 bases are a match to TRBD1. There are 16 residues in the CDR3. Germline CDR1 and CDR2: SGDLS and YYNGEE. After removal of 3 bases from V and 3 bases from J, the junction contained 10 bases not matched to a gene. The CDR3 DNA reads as TGTGCCAGCAGCGAACAGGACAGGGCGGATTACTATGGCTACACCTTC. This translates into CASSEQDRADYYGYTF.

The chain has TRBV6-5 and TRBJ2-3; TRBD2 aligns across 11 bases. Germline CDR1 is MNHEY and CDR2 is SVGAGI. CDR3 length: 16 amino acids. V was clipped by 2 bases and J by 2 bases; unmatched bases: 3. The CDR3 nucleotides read TGTGCCAGCAGTTACGGACTAGCGGGCGACACAGATACGCAGTATTTT. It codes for CASSYGLAGDTDTQYF.

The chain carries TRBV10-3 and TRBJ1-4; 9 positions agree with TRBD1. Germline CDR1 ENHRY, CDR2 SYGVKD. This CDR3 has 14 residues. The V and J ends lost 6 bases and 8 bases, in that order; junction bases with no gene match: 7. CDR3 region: CAIRPGQGIEKLFF. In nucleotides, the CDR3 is TGTGCCATCAGACCGGGACAGGGAATCGAAAAACTGTTTTTT.

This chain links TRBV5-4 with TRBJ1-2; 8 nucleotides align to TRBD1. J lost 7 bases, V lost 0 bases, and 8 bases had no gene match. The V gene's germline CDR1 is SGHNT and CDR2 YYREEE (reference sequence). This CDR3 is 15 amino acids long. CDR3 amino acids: CASSLGGQGQGGYTF. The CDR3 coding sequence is TGTGCCAGCAGCTTGGGCGGACAGGGCCAAGGTGGCTACACCTTC.